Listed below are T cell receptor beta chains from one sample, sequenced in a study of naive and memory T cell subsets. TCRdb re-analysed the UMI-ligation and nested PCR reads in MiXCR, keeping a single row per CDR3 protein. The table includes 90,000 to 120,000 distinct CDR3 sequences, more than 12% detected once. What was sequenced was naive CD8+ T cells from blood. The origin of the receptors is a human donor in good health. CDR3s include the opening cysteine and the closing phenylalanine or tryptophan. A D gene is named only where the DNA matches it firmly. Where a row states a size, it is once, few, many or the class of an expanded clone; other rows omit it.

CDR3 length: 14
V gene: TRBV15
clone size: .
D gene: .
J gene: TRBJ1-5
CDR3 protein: CATSTSPGNQPQHF
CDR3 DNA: TGTGCCACCAGCACTTCTCCGGGCAATCAGCCCCAGCATTTT

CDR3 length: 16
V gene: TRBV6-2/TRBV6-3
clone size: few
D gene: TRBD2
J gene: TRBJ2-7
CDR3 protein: CASSYSPSGSSYEQYF
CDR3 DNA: TGTGCCAGCAGTTACTCTCCTAGCGGGAGCTCCTACGAGCAGTACTTC

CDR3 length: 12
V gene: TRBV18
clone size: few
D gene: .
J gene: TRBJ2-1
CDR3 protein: CAPRRTYNEQFF
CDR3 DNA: TGTGCCCCTAGACGGACCTACAATGAGCAGTTCTTC

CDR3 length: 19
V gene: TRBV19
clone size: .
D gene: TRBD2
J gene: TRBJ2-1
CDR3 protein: CASSIAGLAGLASYNEQFF
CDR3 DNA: TGTGCCAGTAGTATAGCGGGACTAGCGGGTTTAGCGTCCTACAATGAGCAGTTCTTC

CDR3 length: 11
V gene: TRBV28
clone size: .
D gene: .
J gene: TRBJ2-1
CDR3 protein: CASSPRIGQFF
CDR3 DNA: TGTGCCAGCAGCCCCAGGATTGGACAGTTCTTC

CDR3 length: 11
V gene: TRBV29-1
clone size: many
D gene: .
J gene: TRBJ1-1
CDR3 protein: CSVQGLTEAFF
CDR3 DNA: TGCAGCGTACAGGGCTTAACTGAAGCTTTCTTT

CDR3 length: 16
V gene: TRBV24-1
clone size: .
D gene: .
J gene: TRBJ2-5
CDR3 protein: CATSDLHPDRQETQYF
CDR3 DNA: TGTGCCACCAGTGATTTGCACCCGGACAGACAAGAGACCCAGTACTTC

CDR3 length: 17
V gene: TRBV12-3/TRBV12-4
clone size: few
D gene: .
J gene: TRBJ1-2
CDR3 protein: CASSPEAPRESNYGYTF
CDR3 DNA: TGTGCCAGCAGCCCGGAGGCTCCCAGGGAATCCAACTATGGCTACACCTTC

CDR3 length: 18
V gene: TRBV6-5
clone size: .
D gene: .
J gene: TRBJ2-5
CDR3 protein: CASSYSSYSSKKGKTQYF
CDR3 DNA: TGTGCCAGCAGTTACTCGAGTTACAGTAGCAAAAAGGGGAAGACCCAGTACTTC

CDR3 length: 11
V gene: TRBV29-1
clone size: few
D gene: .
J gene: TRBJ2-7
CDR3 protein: CSVMDSYEQYF
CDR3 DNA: TGCAGCGTTATGGACTCCTACGAGCAGTACTTC

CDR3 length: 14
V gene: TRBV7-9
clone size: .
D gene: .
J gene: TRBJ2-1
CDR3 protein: CASSLALGMNEQFF
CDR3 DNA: TGTGCCAGCAGCTTAGCGCTCGGGATGAATGAGCAGTTCTTC

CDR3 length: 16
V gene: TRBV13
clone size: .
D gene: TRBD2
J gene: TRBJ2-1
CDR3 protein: CASSLSGGSFGNEQFF
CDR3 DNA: TGTGCCAGCAGCTTGAGCGGGGGGAGCTTTGGCAATGAGCAGTTCTTC

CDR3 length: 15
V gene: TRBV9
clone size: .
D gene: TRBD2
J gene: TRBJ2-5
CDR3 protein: CASSAGGAAQETQYF
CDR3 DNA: TGTGCCAGCAGCGCCGGGGGGGCGGCCCAAGAGACCCAGTACTTC

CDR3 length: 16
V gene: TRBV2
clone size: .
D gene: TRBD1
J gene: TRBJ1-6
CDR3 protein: CASSEDYQGANSPLHF
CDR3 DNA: TGTGCCAGCAGTGAAGATTATCAGGGGGCCAATTCACCCCTCCACTTT

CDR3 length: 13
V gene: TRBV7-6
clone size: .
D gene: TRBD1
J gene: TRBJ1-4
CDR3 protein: CASSWDSNEKLFF
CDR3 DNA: TGTGCCAGCAGCTGGGACAGCAATGAAAAACTGTTTTTT

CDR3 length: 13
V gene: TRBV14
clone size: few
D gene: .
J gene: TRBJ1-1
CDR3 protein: CASSRRWGTEAFF
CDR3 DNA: TGTGCCAGCAGCCGGCGATGGGGTACTGAAGCTTTCTTT

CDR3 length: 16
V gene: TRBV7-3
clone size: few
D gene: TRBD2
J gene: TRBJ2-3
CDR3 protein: CASSLSHGGITDTQYF
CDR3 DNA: TGTGCCAGCAGCTTAAGCCACGGGGGGATCACAGATACGCAGTATTTT

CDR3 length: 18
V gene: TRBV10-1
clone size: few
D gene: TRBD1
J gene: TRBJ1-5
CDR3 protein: CASRTMKTGGSFWEPQHF
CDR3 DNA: TGCGCCAGCAGAACGATGAAGACAGGGGGCAGCTTTTGGGAGCCCCAGCATTTT

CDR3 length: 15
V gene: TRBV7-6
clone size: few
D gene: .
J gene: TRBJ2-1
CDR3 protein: CASSSDLSSYNEQFF
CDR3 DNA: TGTGCCAGCAGCTCCGACCTCAGCTCCTACAATGAGCAGTTCTTC

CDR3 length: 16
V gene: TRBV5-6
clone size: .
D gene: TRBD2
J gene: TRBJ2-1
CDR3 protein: CASSLPSGSSYNEQFF
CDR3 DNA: TGTGCCAGCAGCTTGCCTAGCGGGAGCTCCTACAATGAGCAGTTCTTC

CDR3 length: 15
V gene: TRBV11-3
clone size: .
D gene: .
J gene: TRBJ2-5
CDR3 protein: CASSLPGQYQETQYF
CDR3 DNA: TGTGCCAGCAGCTTACCTGGACAGTACCAAGAGACCCAGTACTTC

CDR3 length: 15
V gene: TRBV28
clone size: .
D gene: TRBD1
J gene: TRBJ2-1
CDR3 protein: CASRVDRGIFNEQFF
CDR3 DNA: TGTGCCAGCAGGGTGGACAGGGGAATTTTCAATGAGCAGTTCTTC

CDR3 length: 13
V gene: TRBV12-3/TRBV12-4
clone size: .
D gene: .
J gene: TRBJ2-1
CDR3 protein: CASSLGSHNEQFF
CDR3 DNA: TGTGCCAGCAGTTTAGGGTCCCACAATGAGCAGTTCTTC

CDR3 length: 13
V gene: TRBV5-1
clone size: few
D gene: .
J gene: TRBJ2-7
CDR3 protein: CASNQDSSYEQYF
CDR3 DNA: TGCGCCAGCAACCAGGACAGCTCCTACGAGCAGTACTTC

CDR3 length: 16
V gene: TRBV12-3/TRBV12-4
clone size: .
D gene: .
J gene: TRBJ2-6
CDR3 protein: CASSFQGKPGANVLTF
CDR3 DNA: TGTGCCAGCAGTTTCCAGGGGAAGCCTGGGGCCAACGTCCTGACTTTC

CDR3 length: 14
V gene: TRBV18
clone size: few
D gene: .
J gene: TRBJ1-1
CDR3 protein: CASSARGASTEAFF
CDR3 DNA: TGTGCCAGCTCAGCACGCGGGGCGAGCACTGAAGCTTTCTTT

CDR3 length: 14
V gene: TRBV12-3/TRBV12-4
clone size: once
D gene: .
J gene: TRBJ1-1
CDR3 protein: CASSFIGYDVEAFF
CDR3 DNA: TGTGCCAGCAGTTTTATAGGGTACGACGTTGAAGCTTTCTTT

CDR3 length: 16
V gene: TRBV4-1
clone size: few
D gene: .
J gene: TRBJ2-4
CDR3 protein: CASSPATGVAKNIQYF
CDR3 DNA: TGCGCCAGCAGTCCGGCCACAGGAGTAGCCAAAAACATTCAGTACTTC

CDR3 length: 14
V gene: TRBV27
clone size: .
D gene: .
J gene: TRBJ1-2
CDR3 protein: CASSLSTPSSGYTF
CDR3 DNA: TGTGCCAGCAGTTTATCGACGCCTTCCTCAGGCTACACCTTC

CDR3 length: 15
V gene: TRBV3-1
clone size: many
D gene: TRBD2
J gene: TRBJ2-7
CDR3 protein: CASTITGGGGDEQYF
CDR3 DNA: TGTGCCAGCACGATCACCGGCGGGGGAGGTGACGAGCAGTACTTC

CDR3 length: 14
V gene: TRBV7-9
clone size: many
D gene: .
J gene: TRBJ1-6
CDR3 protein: CASSWSLGDSPLHF
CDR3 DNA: TGTGCCAGCAGCTGGAGCCTGGGGGATTCACCCCTCCACTTT

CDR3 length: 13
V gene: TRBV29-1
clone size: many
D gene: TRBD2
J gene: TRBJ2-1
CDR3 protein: CSVGISGGDEQFF
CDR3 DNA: TGCAGCGTTGGTATCAGCGGGGGTGATGAGCAGTTCTTC

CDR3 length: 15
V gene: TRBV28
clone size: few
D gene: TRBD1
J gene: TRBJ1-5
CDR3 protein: CATSDRGYSNQPQHF
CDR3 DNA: TGTGCCACCTCGGACAGGGGCTATAGCAATCAGCCCCAGCATTTT

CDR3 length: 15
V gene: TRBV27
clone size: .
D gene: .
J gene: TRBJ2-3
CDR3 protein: CASTSLWEFTDTQYF
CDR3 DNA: TGTGCCAGCACCTCCCTATGGGAGTTCACAGATACGCAGTATTTT

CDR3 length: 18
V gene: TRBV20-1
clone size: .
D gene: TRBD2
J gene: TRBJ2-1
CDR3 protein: CSARRPPGSGASYNEQFF
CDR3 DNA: TGCAGTGCTAGAAGGCCCCCGGGTAGCGGGGCCTCCTACAATGAGCAGTTCTTC

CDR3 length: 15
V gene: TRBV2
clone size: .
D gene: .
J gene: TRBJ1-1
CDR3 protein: CASRAWTAMNTEAFF
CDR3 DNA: TGTGCCAGCAGAGCTTGGACAGCAATGAACACTGAAGCTTTCTTT

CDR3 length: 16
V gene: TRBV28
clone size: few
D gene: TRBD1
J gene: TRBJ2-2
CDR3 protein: CASSFLGTGGNGELFF
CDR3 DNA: TGTGCCAGCAGTTTCTTAGGGACAGGGGGCAACGGGGAGCTGTTTTTT

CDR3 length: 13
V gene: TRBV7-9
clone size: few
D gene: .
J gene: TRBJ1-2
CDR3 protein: CASSPGLRDGYTF
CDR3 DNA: TGTGCCAGCAGCCCGGGACTAAGGGATGGCTACACCTTC

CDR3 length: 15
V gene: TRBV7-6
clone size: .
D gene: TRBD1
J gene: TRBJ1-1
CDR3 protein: CASSLATGGPGEAFF
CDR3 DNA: TGTGCCAGCAGCTTAGCTACAGGGGGCCCAGGTGAAGCTTTCTTT

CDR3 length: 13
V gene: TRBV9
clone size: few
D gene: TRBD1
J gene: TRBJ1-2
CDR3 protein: CASSPQGTSGYTF
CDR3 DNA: TGTGCCAGCAGCCCACAGGGGACGAGTGGCTACACCTTC

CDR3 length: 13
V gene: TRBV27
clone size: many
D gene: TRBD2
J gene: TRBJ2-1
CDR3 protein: CATMTSGENEQFF
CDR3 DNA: TGTGCCACTATGACTAGCGGGGAGAATGAGCAGTTCTTC

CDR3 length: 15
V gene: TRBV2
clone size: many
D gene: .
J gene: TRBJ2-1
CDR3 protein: CASSDPGAVNNEQFF
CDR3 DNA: TGTGCCAGCAGTGACCCAGGGGCGGTTAACAATGAGCAGTTCTTC

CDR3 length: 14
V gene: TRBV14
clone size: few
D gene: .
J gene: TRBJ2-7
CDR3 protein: CASSQVGAVYEQYF
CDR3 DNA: TGTGCCAGCAGCCAAGTAGGGGCCGTTTACGAGCAGTACTTC

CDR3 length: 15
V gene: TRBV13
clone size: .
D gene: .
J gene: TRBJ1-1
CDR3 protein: CASSHTGAGNTEAFF
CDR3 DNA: TGTGCCAGCAGCCATACGGGGGCGGGAAACACTGAAGCTTTCTTT

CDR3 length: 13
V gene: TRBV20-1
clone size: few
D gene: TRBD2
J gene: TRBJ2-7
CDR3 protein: CSAPSGVTYEQYF
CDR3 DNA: TGCAGTGCCCCTAGCGGGGTAACCTACGAGCAGTACTTC

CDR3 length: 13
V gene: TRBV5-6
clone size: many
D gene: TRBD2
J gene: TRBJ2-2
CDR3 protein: CASTVTSVGELFF
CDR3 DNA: TGTGCCAGCACCGTTACTAGCGTCGGGGAGCTGTTTTTT

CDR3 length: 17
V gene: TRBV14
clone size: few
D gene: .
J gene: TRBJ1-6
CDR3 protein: CASSQDGGSSYNSPLHF
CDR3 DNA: TGTGCCAGCAGCCAAGATGGGGGAAGCTCCTATAATTCACCCCTCCACTTT

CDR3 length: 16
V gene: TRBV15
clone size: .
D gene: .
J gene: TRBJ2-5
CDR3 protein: CATSRVGIRGTETQYF
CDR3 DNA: TGTGCCACCAGCAGAGTGGGGATACGGGGCACGGAGACCCAGTACTTC

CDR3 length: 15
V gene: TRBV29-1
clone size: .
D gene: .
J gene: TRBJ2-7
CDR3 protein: CSVVLGSDTNYEQYF
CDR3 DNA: TGCAGCGTTGTTCTCGGGAGCGATACAAACTACGAGCAGTACTTC

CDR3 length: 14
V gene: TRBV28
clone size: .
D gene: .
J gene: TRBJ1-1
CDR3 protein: CASFLRGGDTEAFF
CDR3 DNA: TGTGCCAGCTTCCTCCGGGGGGGGGACACTGAAGCTTTCTTT

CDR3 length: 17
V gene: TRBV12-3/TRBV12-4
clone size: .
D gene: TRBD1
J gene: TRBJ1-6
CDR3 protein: CASSPWTGDIGNSPLHF
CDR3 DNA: TGTGCCAGCAGTCCCTGGACAGGGGATATCGGAAATTCACCCCTCCACTTT

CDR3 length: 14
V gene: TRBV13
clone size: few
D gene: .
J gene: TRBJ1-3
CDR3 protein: CASSLGTVGNTIYF
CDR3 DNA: TGTGCCAGCAGTCTCGGGACGGTTGGAAACACCATATATTTT

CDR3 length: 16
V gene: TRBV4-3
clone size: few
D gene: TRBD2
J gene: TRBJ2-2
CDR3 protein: CASSSSGRAVTGELFF
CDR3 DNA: TGCGCCAGCAGTTCTAGCGGGAGGGCCGTCACCGGGGAGCTGTTTTTT

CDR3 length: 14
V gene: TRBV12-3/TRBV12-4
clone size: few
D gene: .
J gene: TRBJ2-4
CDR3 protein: CASSPGLAKNIQYF
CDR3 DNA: TGTGCCAGCAGTCCTGGGCTAGCCAAAAACATTCAGTACTTC

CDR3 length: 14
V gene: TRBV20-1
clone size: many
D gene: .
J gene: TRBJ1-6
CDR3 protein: CSAIQSSYNSPLHF
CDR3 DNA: TGCAGTGCTATACAGAGCTCCTATAATTCACCCCTCCACTTT

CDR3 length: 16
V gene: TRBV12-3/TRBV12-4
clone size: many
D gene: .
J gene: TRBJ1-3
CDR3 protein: CASSFEAGYSGNTIYF
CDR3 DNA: TGTGCCAGCAGTTTTGAGGCAGGGTACTCTGGAAACACCATATATTTT

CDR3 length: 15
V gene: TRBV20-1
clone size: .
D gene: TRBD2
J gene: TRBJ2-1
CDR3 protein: CSARDGASGSYEQFF
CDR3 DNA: TGCAGTGCTAGAGATGGGGCTAGCGGGAGTTATGAGCAGTTCTTC